This entry is about one TCR beta chain. What it binds is unknown. The CDR3 has 15 amino acids. Losses at the gene ends were 5 bases for V and 9 bases for J; bases not matched to a gene: 9. Germline lookup yields CDR1 MDHEN and CDR2 SYDVKM. These data originate in a study of shared clonotypes between healthy human individuals. Broader study findings: Naive subsets usually exceeded memory subsets in estimated richness.

Sequenced by immunoSEQ multiplex PCR; TCRdb stores in-frame clones only, minus some. The sample includes about a million clones, approximately 75% of them seen just once. The chain recombines TRBV28 with TRBJ2-7; 14 nucleotides align to TRBD2. The sample comprised memory CD4+ T cells from PBMCs. Noted subset: CD45RA-negative fraction. The receptor was derived from a man between 18 and 35 years old in good health. Some clones in this sample may be carry-over from other donors' samples. CDR3: CASSLTGTSGSSQYF. CDR3 DNA: TGTGCCAGCAGTCTTACCGGGACTAGCGGGAGTTCGCAGTACTTC.